These 13 T cell receptor beta chains were sequenced from one sample in a study of blood T cell repertoires in COVID-19. Method: immunoSEQ multiplex PCR; TCRdb's copy keeps in-frame clones and lacks some. The sample records about 150,000 clones, over 75% being singletons. The sequenced material came from peripheral blood. The receptors originated from a woman between 35 and 50 years old with acute or convalescent COVID-19.

V usage is TRBV28 and J usage is TRBJ2-7, with D maybe TRBD1 (5 bases). CDR1 is MDHEN and CDR2 is SYDVKM in the germline V gene. CDR3 length: 16 amino acids. Trimming removed 5 bases from V and 1 base from J, with 18 bases in between. The CDR3 DNA reads as TGTGCCAGCAGTGTGGCTTCAGACAGCAATTCCTACGAGCAGTACTTC. Translating gives CASSVASDSNSYEQYF.

The chain uses TRBV2 and TRBJ2-1, with 7 bases identical to TRBD1. Germline CDR1 SNHLY, CDR2 FYNNEI. V was clipped by 5 bases and J by 7 bases; unmatched bases: 32. This CDR3 has 22 residues. The CDR3 DNA is TGTGCCAGCAGTTTTAGGGCCCTTCGAGTCCAGGTTGGGGGACAGTTTCGTAATGAGCAGTTCTTC. Translation gives CASSFRALRVQVGGQFRNEQFF.

The J gene is TRBJ2-7, the V gene TRBV18; TRBD2 agrees at 8 bases. Germline CDR1 is KGHSH and CDR2 is LQKENI. Losses at the gene ends were 1 base for V and 4 bases for J; bases not matched to a gene: 12. The CDR3 runs 17 residues. CDR3 amino acids: CASSPRSEREIFYEQYF. The DNA of the CDR3 is TGTGCCAGCTCACCACGCTCAGAGCGGGAGATATTTTACGAGCAGTACTTC. The whole variable domain, remainder taken from reference TRBV18 and TRBJ2-7, is NAGVMQNPRHLVRRRGQEARLRCSPMKGHSHVYWYRQLPEEGLKFMVYLQKENIIDESGMPKERFSAEFPKEGPSILRIQQVVRGDSAAYFCASSPRSEREIFYEQYFGPGTRLTVT.

The V gene is TRBV5-6, the J gene TRBJ2-7, with 8 bases matching TRBD1. With V trimmed by 4 bases and J by 7 bases, 10 bases remained unmatched. This CDR3 spans 14 amino acids. CDR1 is SGHDT, CDR2 YYEEEE, per germline. The CDR3 coding sequence is TGTGCCAGCAGCCCGCGGACAGGGTTGGGAGAGCAGTACTTC. Translated, it gives CASSPRTGLGEQYF. Based on the CDR3 plus reference TRBV5-6 and TRBJ2-7, the full variable domain is DAGVTQSPTHLIKTRGQQVTLRCSPKSGHDTVSWYQQALGQGPQFIFQYYEEEERQRGNFPDRFSGHQFPNYSSELNVNALLLGDSALYLCASSPRTGLGEQYFGPGTRLTVT.

This chain connects TRBV6-5 to TRBJ1-2, with TRBD1 identical over 9 bases. This CDR3 region has 14 residues. Germline loops: CDR1 MNHEY, CDR2 SVGAGI. The ends lost 6 bases at V and 5 bases at J; junction bases unmatched: 7. In DNA form, the CDR3 reads TGTGCCAGCAGGAGACAGGGGGTAGGGTATGGCTACACCTTC. This encodes CASRRQGVGYGYTF.

The rearrangement uses TRBV5-4 and TRBJ2-5, with 11 bases that match TRBD2. J lost 3 bases, V lost 4 bases, and 5 bases had no gene match. This CDR3 is 15 amino acids long. Germline-derived CDR1 and CDR2 are SGHNT and YYREEE (reference sequence). This CDR3 reads CASSNVAGGEETQYF. The CDR3 bases are TGTGCCAGCAGCAATGTAGCGGGAGGGGAAGAGACCCAGTACTTC.

This chain uses TRBV9 with TRBJ1-1; a possible D gene is TRBD1 (6 bases). The CDR3 is 15 amino acids. The V end lost 0 bases, the J end lost 6 bases, and 15 bases lay between the germline ends. Germline V lookup: CDR1 SGDLS, CDR2 YYNGEE. CDR3 loop: CASSVEQGINPEAFF. CDR3 DNA sequence: TGTGCCAGCAGCGTAGAACAGGGTATAAACCCTGAAGCTTTCTTT.

V gene TRBV5-4 combines with J gene TRBJ2-1; D ambiguous. The CDR3 contains 13 residues. CDR1 SGHNT and CDR2 YYREEE come from the germline V gene (reference sequence). The V and J ends lost 4 bases and 6 bases respectively, with 11 bases between them. This CDR3 reads CASSPVPSNEQFF. The DNA of the CDR3 is TGTGCCAGCAGCCCCGTCCCTTCCAATGAGCAGTTCTTC.

This chain links TRBV7-3 with TRBJ2-1, with 11 positions matching TRBD2. Trimming removed 6 bases from V and 7 bases from J; junction bases left unmatched: 20. Germline V CDR1 and CDR2: SGHTA, FQGTGA. This CDR3 has 19 amino acids. The chain's CDR3 is CASSYTSGSLVGARNEQFF. CDR3 bases: TGTGCCAGCAGTTATACTAGCGGGAGTCTGGTGGGGGCCCGGAATGAGCAGTTCTTC.

The J gene is TRBJ2-1, the V gene TRBV4-1, with 11 bases lining up with TRBD2. V shed 0 bases and J 6 bases; nucleotides not matched to a gene: 13. The CDR3 is 19 residues long. CDR1 and CDR2 from the germline V gene are MGHRA and YSYEKL. The CDR3 DNA reads TGCGCCAGCAGCCAAGATCGGATTGGAGGACTAGCGGGCGTCAATGAGCAGTTCTTC. This encodes CASSQDRIGGLAGVNEQFF.

J is TRBJ1-3 and V is TRBV7-2; 10 bases are shared with TRBD1. Germline V CDR1 and CDR2: SGHTA, FQGNSA. The J segment lost 3 bases and the V segment lost 5 bases, leaving 4 bases of the junction unmatched. This CDR3 spans 15 amino acids. CDR3 nucleotides: TGTGCCAGCAGCGGGGACAGGGGTTTTGGAAACACCATATATTTT. Amino acid sequence: CASSGDRGFGNTIYF.

The chain combines TRBV29-1 with TRBJ2-6; 7 bases agree with TRBD2. V gave up 3 bases and J gave up 1 base; unmatched junction bases: 6. The CDR3 has 16 amino acids. In germline, CDR1 is SQVTM, CDR2 ANQGSEA. CDR3 loop: CSVETFSGSGANVLTF. In DNA form, the CDR3 reads TGCAGCGTTGAGACTTTTAGCGGGTCTGGGGCCAACGTCCTGACTTTC.

The chain couples TRBV6-6 to TRBJ1-1; D call uncertain. V was trimmed by 0 bases and J by 5 bases, leaving 10 bases between them. Germline V lookup: CDR1 MNHNY, CDR2 SVGAGI (reference sequence). The CDR3 covers 14 residues. The CDR3 loop is CASSYSDKPTEAFF. CDR3 DNA sequence: TGTGCCAGCAGTTACTCTGACAAGCCAACTGAAGCTTTCTTT.